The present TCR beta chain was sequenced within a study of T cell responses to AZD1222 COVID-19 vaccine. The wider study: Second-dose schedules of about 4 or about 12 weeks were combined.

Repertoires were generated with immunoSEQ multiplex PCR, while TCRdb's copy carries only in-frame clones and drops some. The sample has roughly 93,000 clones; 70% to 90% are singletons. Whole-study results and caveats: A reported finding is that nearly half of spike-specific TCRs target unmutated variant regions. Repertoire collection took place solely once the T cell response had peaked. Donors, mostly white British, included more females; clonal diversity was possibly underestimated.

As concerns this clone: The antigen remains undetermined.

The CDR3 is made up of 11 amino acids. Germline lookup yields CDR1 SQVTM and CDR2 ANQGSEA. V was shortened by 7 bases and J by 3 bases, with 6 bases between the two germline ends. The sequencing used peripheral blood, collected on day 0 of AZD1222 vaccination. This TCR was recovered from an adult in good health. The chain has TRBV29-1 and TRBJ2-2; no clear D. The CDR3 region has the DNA TGCAGCGGTGTCTACACCGGGGAGCTGTTTTTT. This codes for CSGVYTGELFF.